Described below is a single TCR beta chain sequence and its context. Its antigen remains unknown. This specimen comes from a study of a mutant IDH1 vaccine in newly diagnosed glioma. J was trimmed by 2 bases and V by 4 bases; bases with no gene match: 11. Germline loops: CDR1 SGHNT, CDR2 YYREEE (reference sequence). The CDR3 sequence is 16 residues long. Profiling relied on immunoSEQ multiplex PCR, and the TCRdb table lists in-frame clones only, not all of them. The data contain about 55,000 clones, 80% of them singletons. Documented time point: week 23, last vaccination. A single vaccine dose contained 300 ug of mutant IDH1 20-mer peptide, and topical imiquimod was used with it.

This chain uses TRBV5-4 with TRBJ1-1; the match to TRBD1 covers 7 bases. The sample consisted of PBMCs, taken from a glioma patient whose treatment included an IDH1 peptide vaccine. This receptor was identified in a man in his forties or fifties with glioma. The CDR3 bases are TGTGCCAGCAGCCCACTGGGGGGACAGATCAACACTGAAGCTTTCTTT. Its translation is CASSPLGGQINTEAFF.